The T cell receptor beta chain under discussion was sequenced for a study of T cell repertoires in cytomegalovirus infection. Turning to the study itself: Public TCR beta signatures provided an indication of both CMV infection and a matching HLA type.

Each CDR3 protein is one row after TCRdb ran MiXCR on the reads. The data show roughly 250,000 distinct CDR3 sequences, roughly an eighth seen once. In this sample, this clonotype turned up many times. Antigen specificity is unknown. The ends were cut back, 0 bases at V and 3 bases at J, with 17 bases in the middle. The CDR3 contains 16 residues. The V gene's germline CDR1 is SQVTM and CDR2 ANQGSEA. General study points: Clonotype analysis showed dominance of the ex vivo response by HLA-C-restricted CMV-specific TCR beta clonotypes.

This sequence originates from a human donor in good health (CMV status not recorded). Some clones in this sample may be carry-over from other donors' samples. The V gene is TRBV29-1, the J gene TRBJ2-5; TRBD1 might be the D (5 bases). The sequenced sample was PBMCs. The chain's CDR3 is CSVEENQGYREETQYF. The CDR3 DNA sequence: TGCAGCGTTGAAGAGAACCAGGGATACAGAGAAGAGACCCAGTACTTC.